These T cell receptor beta chains were read from a single sample in a study of T cell responses to AZD1222 COVID-19 vaccine. TCRdb keeps only in-frame clones here, not all; method: immunoSEQ multiplex PCR. The sample yields about 91,000 clones, 70% to 90% seen once. The source was peripheral blood, collected on day 0 of AZD1222 vaccination. Receptors originate from an adult in good health. CDR3s include the opening cysteine and the closing phenylalanine or tryptophan. D genes are given only for firm matches. Clone size is not always given. Where it is, it says once, few, many or a class for expanded clones.

CDR3aa: CASSDDEGRLAHPDLLDTQYF
CDR3nt: TGTGCCAGCAGTGACGACGAAGGGAGACTAGCGCACCCGGATCTCCTAGATACGCAGTATTTT
v_gene: TRBV28
j_gene: TRBJ2-3
d_gene: TRBD2
abundance: .

CDR3aa: CASSKTVNTEAFF
CDR3nt: TGCGCCAGCAGCAAGACAGTAAACACTGAAGCTTTCTTT
v_gene: TRBV5-1
j_gene: TRBJ1-1
d_gene: .
abundance: .

CDR3aa: CASSQESRADNYGYTF
CDR3nt: TGCGCCAGCAGCCAAGAATCTCGGGCAGATAACTATGGCTACACCTTC
v_gene: TRBV4-1
j_gene: TRBJ1-2
d_gene: .
abundance: .

CDR3aa: CASSFTGTPFNEQFF
CDR3nt: TGCGCCAGCAGCTTCACCGGGACTCCCTTCAATGAGCAGTTCTTC
v_gene: TRBV5-1
j_gene: TRBJ2-1
d_gene: .
abundance: .

CDR3aa: CACRAGANEQFF
CDR3nt: TGTGCCTGCCGCGCGGGAGCAAATGAGCAGTTCTTC
v_gene: TRBV10-3
j_gene: TRBJ2-1
d_gene: TRBD2
abundance: .

CDR3aa: CASSSGTGRDGNSPLHF
CDR3nt: TGTGCCAGCAGCTCGGGGACAGGGCGGGATGGGAATTCACCCCTCCACTTT
v_gene: TRBV7-3
j_gene: TRBJ1-6
d_gene: TRBD1
abundance: .

CDR3aa: CASSQALGLAVSYEQYF
CDR3nt: TGCGCCAGCAGCCAAGCGCTGGGGCTAGCGGTTTCCTACGAGCAGTACTTC
v_gene: TRBV4-3
j_gene: TRBJ2-7
d_gene: TRBD2
abundance: .

CDR3aa: CASSLSGQGAYGYTF
CDR3nt: TGTGCCAGCAGCCTATCGGGACAGGGGGCTTATGGCTACACCTTC
v_gene: TRBV9
j_gene: TRBJ1-2
d_gene: TRBD1
abundance: .

CDR3aa: CASSIGPGQPQHF
CDR3nt: TGTGCCAGTAGTATAGGCCCCGGTCAGCCCCAGCATTTT
v_gene: TRBV19
j_gene: TRBJ1-5
d_gene: .
abundance: .

CDR3aa: CASSHDLAGQETQYF
CDR3nt: TGCGCCAGCAGCCATGATCTAGCGGGTCAAGAGACCCAGTACTTC
v_gene: TRBV4-1
j_gene: TRBJ2-5
d_gene: TRBD2
abundance: .

CDR3aa: CASSLGRQHNEKLFF
CDR3nt: TGTGCCAGCAGCTTAGGAAGACAGCATAATGAAAAACTGTTTTTT
v_gene: TRBV7-2
j_gene: TRBJ1-4
d_gene: .
abundance: .

CDR3aa: CASSFALGENSPLHF
CDR3nt: TGTGCCAGCAGCTTCGCCCTCGGGGAAAATTCACCCCTCCACTTT
v_gene: TRBV7-2
j_gene: TRBJ1-6
d_gene: .
abundance: few

CDR3aa: CASKSQGPGNQPQHF
CDR3nt: TGTGCCAGCAAGTCACAGGGGCCGGGAAATCAGCCCCAGCATTTT
v_gene: TRBV6-5
j_gene: TRBJ1-5
d_gene: TRBD1
abundance: .

CDR3aa: CASSLGGTVIGDTQYF
CDR3nt: TGCGCCAGCAGCTTGGGCGGGACAGTTATCGGGGATACGCAGTATTTT
v_gene: TRBV5-1
j_gene: TRBJ2-3
d_gene: .
abundance: .

CDR3aa: CASSSSAGVYNEQFF
CDR3nt: TGCGCCAGCAGTTCTTCAGCGGGAGTCTACAATGAGCAGTTCTTC
v_gene: TRBV10-2
j_gene: TRBJ2-1
d_gene: TRBD2
abundance: once

CDR3aa: CASSQTSGSYEQYF
CDR3nt: TGTGCCAGCAGCCAGACTAGCGGGAGCTACGAGCAGTACTTC
v_gene: TRBV3-1/TRBV3-2
j_gene: TRBJ2-7
d_gene: TRBD2
abundance: .

CDR3aa: CASSFSTGQSSGANVLTF
CDR3nt: TGTGCCAGCAGCTTTTCCACCGGACAGAGCTCTGGGGCCAACGTCCTGACTTTC
v_gene: TRBV7-9
j_gene: TRBJ2-6
d_gene: .
abundance: .

CDR3aa: CASSLDSTNEKLFF
CDR3nt: TGCGCCAGCAGCTTGGACAGCACCAATGAAAAACTGTTTTTT
v_gene: TRBV5-1
j_gene: TRBJ1-4
d_gene: .
abundance: .

CDR3aa: CASSVVPSLEQFF
CDR3nt: TGTGCCAGCAGCGTAGTCCCTAGTCTTGAGCAGTTCTTC
v_gene: TRBV9
j_gene: TRBJ2-1
d_gene: .
abundance: .

CDR3aa: CASMGQGADHEQYF
CDR3nt: TGTGCCAGCATGGGACAGGGGGCTGATCACGAGCAGTACTTC
v_gene: TRBV5-8
j_gene: TRBJ2-7
d_gene: TRBD1
abundance: once

CDR3aa: CAIGAGQRDNTDTQYF
CDR3nt: TGTGCCATAGGGGCGGGGCAGAGGGATAACACAGATACGCAGTATTTT
v_gene: TRBV10-3
j_gene: TRBJ2-3
d_gene: .
abundance: .

CDR3aa: CASRGETYEQYF
CDR3nt: TGTGCCAGCAGAGGAGAGACCTACGAGCAGTACTTC
v_gene: TRBV7-9
j_gene: TRBJ2-7
d_gene: .
abundance: .

CDR3aa: CASSIQGAVGDTQYF
CDR3nt: TGTGCCAGTAGTATTCAGGGGGCGGTCGGGGATACGCAGTATTTT
v_gene: TRBV19
j_gene: TRBJ2-3
d_gene: TRBD1
abundance: .

CDR3aa: CASRPTYTDSYNEQFF
CDR3nt: TGTGCCAGCAGACCAACTTACACCGACTCCTACAATGAGCAGTTCTTC
v_gene: TRBV6-4
j_gene: TRBJ2-1
d_gene: .
abundance: .